A single sample gave rise to the 11 T cell receptor beta chains below, sequenced in a study of control samples from healthy donors and cancer patients. The protocol was immunoSEQ multiplex PCR, while the TCRdb copy is restricted to in-frame clones and leaves out a portion. Of about 190,000 clones detected, 91% appear once; the ten largest clones hold 1.8%. The sample taken for sequencing was blood. These receptors all stem from a man aged 30 to 45 in good health.

CDR3 DNA sequence: TGTGCCTGGAGTGTCGGGACAGGGACGGCTCATCAGCCCCAGCATTTT. Translation gives CAWSVGTGTAHQPQHF. This chain links TRBV30 with TRBJ1-5, with 9 bases identical to TRBD1. The CDR3 runs 16 residues. From germline, CDR1 is GTSNPN and CDR2 SVGIG (reference sequence). V was pared by 0 bases and J by 5 bases, with 8 bases of the junction left unmatched.

The J gene is TRBJ2-1, the V gene TRBV29-1; D gene uncertain. The CDR3 loop spans 15 amino acids. V lost 6 bases and J lost 2, with 17 bases in between. Germline V lookup: CDR1 SQVTM, CDR2 ANQGSEA. Here the CDR3 DNA reads TGCAGCGTCTCTACCCCCAAATCAACCTACAATGAGCAGTTCTTC. Translated, it gives CSVSTPKSTYNEQFF.

The chain has TRBV21-1 and TRBJ1-2. TRBV21-1 is noted as a pseudogene. This CDR3 region has 12 residues. CDR3 DNA sequence: TGTGCCAGCAGCAGCGGGACACCGGGCTACACCTTC. Its translation: CASSSGTPGYTF.

The sample holds one count of this clone. The genes are TRBV4-1 and TRBJ1-4; D remains ambiguous. Looked up from germline, CDR1 is MGHRA and CDR2 is YSYEKL. V dropped 1 base and J dropped 7 bases, with 10 bases sitting between them. This CDR3 region has 14 residues. In DNA form, the CDR3 reads TGCGCCAGCAGCCAAGGGGTTAGGCCTGAAAAACTGTTTTTT. Encoded protein: CASSQGVRPEKLFF.

The V call is TRBV6-1, the J call TRBJ1-3; no reliable D call. CDR3 size: 18 residues. CDR1 and CDR2 from the germline V gene are MNHNS and SASEGT. V was trimmed by 2 bases and J by 0 bases, leaving 17 bases between them. In nucleotides, the CDR3 is TGTGCCAGCAGTGAACCTGGTCTTCGCAGAAACTCTGGAAACACCATATATTTT. Protein: CASSEPGLRRNSGNTIYF.

This rearrangement joins TRBV3-1 (or the pseudogene TRBV3-2) to TRBJ1-4; tentatively, D is TRBD1 (5 bases). This CDR3 spans 13 amino acids. Germline V gene sequence: CDR1 LGHDT, CDR2 YNNKEL (reference sequence). Between the trimmed V and J ends, which lost 4 bases and 7 bases, there was a span of 10 bases. CDR3 DNA: TGTGCCAGCAGCCCAGGGAATAGTGAAAAACTGTTTTTT. Its protein product is CASSPGNSEKLFF.

V usage is TRBV28 and J usage is TRBJ1-2; D might be TRBD1 (6 bases). CDR3 length equals 13 residues. Between the trimmed V and J ends, which lost 8 bases and 8 bases, there was a span of 18 bases. Germline-derived CDR1 and CDR2 are MDHEN and SYDVKM. CDR3 bases: TGTGCCAGCGGTCGGACTACAGGGTACGGCTACACCTTC. Translating gives CASGRTTGYGYTF.

This rearrangement joins TRBV5-1 to TRBJ1-5; 7 bases line up with TRBD1. Germline V gives CDR1 SGHRS, CDR2 YFSETQ. The CDR3 sequence is 15 residues long. With V trimmed by 0 bases and J by 3 bases, 3 bases remained unmatched. CDR3 coding DNA: TGCGCCAGCAGCTTGGGGGACAGCTTCAATCAGCCCCAGCATTTT. Its translation: CASSLGDSFNQPQHF.

The rearrangement joins TRBV6-6 to TRBJ1-2; 8 bases are shared with TRBD1. In germline, CDR1 is MNHNY, CDR2 SVGAGI (reference sequence). J gave up 4 bases and V 6 bases, and 7 bases lay outside the gene matches. The CDR3 is made up of 14 amino acids. CDR3 nucleotides: TGTGCCAGCAGCTCGACGGGACAGGCCTATGGCTACACCTTC. Its translation is CASSSTGQAYGYTF.

This clone was seen just once. V usage is TRBV2 and J usage is TRBJ1-2; TRBD1 is a possible D gene (5 bases). V was cut by 5 bases and J by 2 bases, with 18 bases left in between. The CDR3 totals 16 residues. Per the germline V gene, CDR1 is SNHLY and CDR2 is FYNNEI. The CDR3 coding sequence is TGTGCCAGCAGTCCCTCGATTGATGGGGGGAACTATGGCTACACCTTC. As protein: CASSPSIDGGNYGYTF.

This chain uses TRBV9 with TRBJ1-1; D is unclear. CDR3 length: 17 amino acids. Germline CDR1 SGDLS, CDR2 YYNGEE. V was pared by 0 bases and J by 1 base, with 16 bases between. CDR3: CASSVGSGVGSNTEAFF. CDR3 coding DNA: TGTGCCAGCAGCGTAGGGAGTGGGGTAGGTTCGAACACTGAAGCTTTCTTT.